This T cell receptor (beta chain) emerged from a study of T cell repertoires in ileal Crohn's disease. Trimming took 0 bases from V and 3 from J, leaving 15 bases between them. The V gene's germline CDR1 is MGHRA and CDR2 YSYEKL. The CDR3 extends over 17 amino acids. Using immunoSEQ multiplex PCR, the repertoire was profiled, and TCRdb retains in-frame clones only, with some absent. The data show thousands of clones, with 69% seen just once and approximately 16% held by the top ten. The sequenced material came from ileal tissue. V gene TRBV4-1 combines with J gene TRBJ1-5, with D tentatively TRBD1 (5 bases). The sequence came from an adult with Crohn's disease. CDR3 coding DNA: TGCGCCAGCAGCCAAGAGTTCCCAGGGTTGATCAATCAGCCCCAGCATTTT. Protein sequence: CASSQEFPGLINQPQHF.